This T cell receptor (beta chain) was sequenced during a study of cytomegalovirus exposure and HLA in healthy donors. A multiplex PCR was run with 60 Vbeta primers and 13 Jbeta primers. This table comes from immunoSEQ multiplex PCR, and its TCRdb copy is limited to in-frame clones, with some not included. This sample yields about 110,000 clones, of which roughly 80% are seen a single time; about 2.3% belongs to the top ten. This CDR3 is built from 16 residues. Germline CDR1 reads SGHRS; CDR2 reads YFSETQ. V lost 0 bases to trimming and J lost 1 base, with 11 bases between them. The TCR originated in a man aged 40-50 years in good health and CMV-seronegative. Sequenced: PBMCs. The chain combines TRBV5-1 with TRBJ1-3, with no clear D. CDR3 residues: CASSLGPSRSGNTIYF. The CDR3 DNA sequence: TGCGCCAGCAGCTTGGGACCTTCGAGGTCTGGAAACACCATATATTTT.